Shown below are 24 T cell receptor beta chains from a single sample sequenced in a study of blood T cells in healthy people across ages. A second PCR, run for roughly 7 to 11 cycles, used a sample-barcoded 5' primer plus a J-beta primer mix. TCRdb processed the 5' RACE reads anew with MiXCR; each CDR3 protein has one entry. The table includes 700,000 to 850,000 distinct CDR3 sequences, approximately 53% detected once. The sequenced material came from blood. The source is a man older than 75 in good health.

The rearrangement uses TRBV29-1 and TRBJ2-5; possibly TRBD2 for D (5 bases). This CDR3 has 13 amino acids. Germline CDR1 SQVTM, CDR2 ANQGSEA. V lost 6 bases, J lost 11 bases, and 22 bases lay in between. The CDR3 region is CSVGLGSYNEQYF. The CDR3 coding sequence is TGCAGCGTCGGACTGGGCTCCTACAATGAGCAGTACTTC.

This clonotype showed up just a few times. The rearrangement joins TRBV20-1 to TRBJ2-7, with 10 bases lining up with TRBD2. With V trimmed by 3 bases and J by 2 bases, 4 bases remained unmatched. CDR1 is DFQATT and CDR2 is SNEGSKA in the germline V gene (reference sequence). The length of the CDR3 is 14 residues. The CDR3 DNA reads as TGCAGTGCTAGTTATCTAGCGGGGGCCTACGAGCAGTACTTC. Its protein product is CSASYLAGAYEQYF.

The chain couples TRBV12-3 or TRBV12-4 to TRBJ1-5; perhaps TRBD1 as D (5 bases). Trimming left V 3 bases short and J 1 base short, with 10 bases between. CDR3 size: 15 residues. DNA for the CDR3: TGTGCCAGCAGTTTTGGAGGGGTAAGCAATCAGCCCCAGCATTTT. Amino acids: CASSFGGVSNQPQHF.

This clonotype was found a few times. The chain couples TRBV5-1 to TRBJ2-1; either TRBD1 or TRBD2 may fit D (5 bases each). V was trimmed by 4 bases and J by 4 bases, leaving 18 bases between them. The CDR3 has 16 residues. Germline CDR1 reads SGHRS; CDR2 reads YFSETQ. CDR3 residues: CASSHLGPLRYNEQFF. The CDR3 bases are TGCGCCAGCAGCCATTTGGGACCCCTGAGATACAATGAGCAGTTCTTC.

As for this clonotype: An end of the junction does not agree with germline; a read error may underlie this. The chain couples TRBV3-1 to TRBJ1-5, with 7 bases identical to TRBD1. Germline CDR1 is LGHDT and CDR2 is YNNKEL (reference sequence). The CDR3 extends over 11 amino acids. The CDR3: CTSSQEGAVHF. The CDR3 DNA reads as TGTACCAGCAGCCAAGAGGGGGCGGTGCATTTT.

CDR3 in DNA: TGTGCCAGCAACTTCGGGACCGGGGAGCTGTTTTTT. It is translated as CASNFGTGELFF. The chain uses TRBV6-1 and TRBJ2-2; D uncertain. Germline CDR1 and CDR2: MNHNS and SASEGT. Trimming removed 7 bases from V and 5 bases from J, with 8 bases in between. This CDR3 contains 12 residues.

J is TRBJ2-1 and V is TRBV29-1; possible D gene TRBD1, 5 bases. The germline gives CDR1 SQVTM, CDR2 ANQGSEA. V dropped 4 bases and J dropped 0 bases, with 13 bases sitting between them. This CDR3 region has 15 residues. In DNA form, the CDR3 reads TGCAGCGTTGTAGGGGCGACCCCCTCCTACAATGAGCAGTTCTTC. Its translation is CSVVGATPSYNEQFF.

V is TRBV20-1 and J is TRBJ1-2; no clear D gene. V was clipped by 2 bases and J by 6 bases, with 19 bases between them. The CDR3 sequence is 15 residues long. Germline CDR1 DFQATT, CDR2 SNEGSKA (reference sequence). CDR3: CSARTYPGTVDGYTF. The CDR3 DNA reads as TGCAGTGCTAGAACATACCCGGGAACAGTGGATGGCTACACCTTC.

Here the CDR3 DNA reads TGTGCCAGCAACCATGGAGGAGGGACGCAGTATTTT. It specifies CASNHGGGTQYF. V and J are TRBV3-1 and TRBJ2-3, with D tentatively TRBD2 (6 bases). This CDR3 is 12 amino acids long. The germline V and J ends were trimmed by 7 bases and 9 bases, with 14 bases remaining between them. Germline CDR1 and CDR2: LGHDT and YNNKEL (reference sequence).

V usage is TRBV12-3 or TRBV12-4 and J usage is TRBJ2-7; TRBD2 matches 11 bases. The CDR3 covers 17 residues. V lost 7 bases to trimming and J lost 7 bases; unmatched junction nucleotides: 18. CDR3 protein: CASTPLVAGGGGTEQYF. The CDR3 DNA is TGTGCCAGCACCCCTTTAGTAGCGGGAGGGGGCGGGACTGAGCAGTACTTC.

This clonotype was counted only a few times. The V and J genes are TRBV15 and TRBJ2-7; tentatively, D is TRBD2 (5 bases). Per the germline V gene, CDR1 is LNHNV and CDR2 is YYDKDF (reference sequence). Trimming removed 1 base from V and 3 bases from J, with 13 bases in between. CDR3 length: 15 amino acids. The CDR3 bases are TGTGCCACCAGCAGAGGGACTTCGGAACGCTACGAGCAGTACTTC. This sequence encodes CATSRGTSERYEQYF.

The chain couples TRBV7-2 to TRBJ2-5, with 14 bases matching TRBD2. The DNA end is a closer match to TRBJ2-7, so the J assignment may be wrong. This CDR3 region has 19 residues. CDR1 and CDR2 (germline): SGHTA, FQGNSA. As DNA, the CDR3 is TGTGCCAGCAGCTTTACTTCGTCCGGGACTAGCGGGAGTAACCACGAGCAGTACTTC. Translated: CASSFTSSGTSGSNHEQYF.

The J gene is TRBJ2-7, the V gene TRBV11-2, with D maybe TRBD2 (6 bases). V was shortened by 2 bases and J by 6 bases, with 14 bases between the two germline ends. Germline V lookup: CDR1 SGHAT, CDR2 FQNNGV. The CDR3 contains 14 residues. CDR3 protein: CASSLSEGPGEQYF. The CDR3 nucleotides read TGTGCCAGCAGCTTATCGGAGGGGCCGGGCGAGCAGTACTTC.

A few counts support this clonotype. The chain uses TRBV20-1 and TRBJ1-2, with a tentative D call TRBD1 (5 bases). Trimming shortened V by 4 bases and J by 7 bases, and 31 bases separated the two germline ends. CDR1 is DFQATT, CDR2 SNEGSKA, per germline (reference sequence). There are 18 residues in the CDR3. The CDR3 DNA is TGCAGTGCTAAACCCCCGGGACTGAGGCTGGTACTACTATCTGGCTACACCTTC. It codes for CSAKPPGLRLVLLSGYTF.

This clonotype was seen a handful of times. This chain links TRBV9 with TRBJ2-1, with D unclear. Trimming stripped 0 bases from V and 5 bases from J, with 9 bases between. The CDR3 length is 14 residues. Germline CDR1 and CDR2: SGDLS and YYNGEE. CDR3 nucleotide sequence: TGTGCCAGCAGCGTAGGACCCGCCCACAATGAGCAGTTCTTC. Protein: CASSVGPAHNEQFF. Variable domain in full (rest from reference TRBV9 and TRBJ2-1): DSGVTQTPKHLITATGQRVTLRCSPRSGDLSVYWYQQSLDQGLQFLIQYYNGEERAKGNILERFSAQQFPDLHSELNLSSLELGDSALYFCASSVGPAHNEQFFGPGTRLTVL.

The chain recombines TRBV6-5 with TRBJ2-3, with 7 bases identical to TRBD2. V trimming: 6 bases; J trimming: 4 bases; junction bases outside the gene matches: 1. There are 12 residues in the CDR3. CDR1 is MNHEY, CDR2 SVGAGI, per germline. CDR3 DNA sequence: TGTGCCAGCAGGACTAGCCCAGATACGCAGTATTTT. It yields the protein CASRTSPDTQYF.

The J gene is TRBJ2-1, the V gene TRBV24-1, with D possibly TRBD2 on 6 matching bases. CDR1 and CDR2 from the germline V gene are KGHDR and SFDVKD. Trimming cost V 4 bases and J 0 bases, with 18 bases left between them. The CDR3 is 18 residues long. The CDR3 region is CATSEATPSASSYNEQFF. DNA of the CDR3: TGTGCCACCAGTGAGGCGACGCCTAGCGCAAGCTCCTACAATGAGCAGTTCTTC.

This clonotype has only a few counts. The CDR3 sequence: CASSLLAGDLRYAYF. CDR3 DNA: TGTGCCAGCAGCTTACTAGCGGGAGATTTGAGATACGCGTATTTT. This rearrangement joins TRBV7-2 to TRBJ2-3; 10 nucleotides agree with TRBD2. CDR1 is SGHTA and CDR2 is FQGNSA in the germline V gene. This CDR3 is 15 amino acids long. The V and J ends lost 2 bases and 14 bases, in that order; junction bases with no gene match: 13.

V is TRBV28 and J is TRBJ2-7, with 8 bases lining up with TRBD1. The CDR3 has 14 residues. The trim removed 6 bases at V and 3 bases at J, leaving 7 bases unmatched. CDR1 is MDHEN, CDR2 SYDVKM, per germline. CDR3 sequence reads: CASRRDRPNYEQYF. CDR3 DNA sequence: TGTGCCAGCAGGAGGGACAGGCCGAACTACGAGCAGTACTTC. Full variable domain (outside the CDR3, taken from reference TRBV28 and TRBJ2-7): DVKVTQSSRYLVKRTGEKVFLECVQDMDHENMFWYRQDPGLGLRLIYFSYDVKMKEKGDIPEGYSVSREKKERFSLILESASTNQTSMYLCASRRDRPNYEQYFGPGTRLTVT.

The V call is TRBV14, the J call TRBJ1-2; D might be TRBD1 (5 bases). The ends were cut back, 0 bases at V and 4 bases at J, with 9 bases in the middle. CDR3 length: 14 residues. From germline, CDR1 is SGHDN and CDR2 FVKESK. The CDR3 sequence is CASSQDRQSYGYTF. CDR3 DNA: TGTGCCAGCAGCCAAGATCGACAGAGCTATGGCTACACCTTC.

J is TRBJ2-3 and V is TRBV29-1; no clear D. The CDR3 runs 13 residues. Germline CDR1 SQVTM, CDR2 ANQGSEA. The V gene lost 6 bases and the J gene lost 2 bases, with 12 bases spanning the gap. The chain's CDR3 is CSVAASVTDTQYF. The CDR3 DNA reads as TGCAGCGTCGCGGCTAGTGTCACAGATACGCAGTATTTT.

The chain has TRBV4-3 and TRBJ2-5, with 8 nucleotides matching TRBD1. Germline CDR1 reads LGHNA; CDR2 reads YSLEER. The V and J ends lost 3 bases and 4 bases, in that order; junction bases with no gene match: 19. This CDR3 is built from 19 residues. The CDR3 spells CASSHSSSRQGAPSETQYF. The CDR3 bases are TGCGCCAGCAGCCACTCCTCCTCTCGGCAGGGGGCACCGTCAGAGACCCAGTACTTC.

The CDR3, as DNA: TGTGCCGCACGGGGCAGCCAAGAGACCCAGTTCTTC. This encodes CAARGSQETQFF. J is TRBJ2-1 and V is TRBV10-3; the D gene could be TRBD1 or TRBD2 (5 bases each). There are 12 residues in the CDR3. Trimming took off 11 bases at V and 13 bases at J, with 21 bases between the two ends. The germline V gene has CDR1 ENHRY and CDR2 SYGVKD.

This clonotype has only one observation. The chain joins TRBV6-5 to TRBJ1-2, with 7 bases that match TRBD1. The CDR3 has 14 residues. Germline CDR1 is MNHEY and CDR2 is SVGAGI. Trimming removed 7 bases from V and 6 bases from J; junction bases left unmatched: 11. The CDR3 here is CASTTRTGWDGYTF. CDR3 nucleotide sequence: TGTGCCAGCACCACTCGGACAGGTTGGGATGGCTACACCTTC.